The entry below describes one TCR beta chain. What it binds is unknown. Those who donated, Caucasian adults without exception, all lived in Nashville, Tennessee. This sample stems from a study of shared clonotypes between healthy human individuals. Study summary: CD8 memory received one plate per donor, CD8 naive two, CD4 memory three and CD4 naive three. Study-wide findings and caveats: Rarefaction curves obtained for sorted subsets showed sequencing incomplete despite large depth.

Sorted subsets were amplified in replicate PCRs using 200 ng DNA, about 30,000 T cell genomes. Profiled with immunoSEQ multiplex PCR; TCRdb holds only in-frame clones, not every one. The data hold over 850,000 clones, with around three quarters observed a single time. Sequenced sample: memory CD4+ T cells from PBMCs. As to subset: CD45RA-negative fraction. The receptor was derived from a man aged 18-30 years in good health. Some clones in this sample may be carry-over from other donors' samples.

This CDR3 is CASQTSGNEQFF. Written as DNA, the CDR3 is TGTGCCAGCCAGACTAGCGGCAATGAGCAGTTCTTC. The chain uses TRBV28 and TRBJ2-1; 9 bases agree with TRBD2. CDR3 length: 12 residues. Trimming took 8 bases from V and 6 from J; bases not matched to a gene: 2. Germline CDR1 is MDHEN and CDR2 is SYDVKM.